The present TCR beta chain was sequenced within a study of beta chain features in type 1 diabetes. Study-wide points: Type 1 diabetes patients had moderately but significantly shorter TCRB CDR3s in all four CD4+ subsets. Diminished insertions and augmented deletions at VDJ junctions characterized type 1 diabetes patients.

Concerning this clone: What it recognizes is unknown.

V lost 3 bases, J lost 2 bases, and 13 bases lay in between. The CDR3 loop spans 15 amino acids. Looked up from germline, CDR1 is SEHNR and CDR2 is FQNEAQ (reference sequence). As every portion of the isolated RNA was reverse transcribed, the sequencing read expressed TCRB transcripts. This table comes from immunoSEQ multiplex PCR, and its TCRdb copy is limited to in-frame clones, with some not included. The table includes 250,000 to 300,000 clones, approximately 25% detected once. The chain couples TRBV7-9 to TRBJ2-5; D possibly corresponds to TRBD1 (5 bases). This receptor was taken from a young woman with type 1 diabetes. Sequencing was done on a sample of naive CD4+ T cells from blood. CDR3: CASSFSPTGQETQYF. CDR3 sequence (DNA): TGTGCCAGCAGCTTCAGTCCTACAGGTCAAGAGACCCAGTACTTC.